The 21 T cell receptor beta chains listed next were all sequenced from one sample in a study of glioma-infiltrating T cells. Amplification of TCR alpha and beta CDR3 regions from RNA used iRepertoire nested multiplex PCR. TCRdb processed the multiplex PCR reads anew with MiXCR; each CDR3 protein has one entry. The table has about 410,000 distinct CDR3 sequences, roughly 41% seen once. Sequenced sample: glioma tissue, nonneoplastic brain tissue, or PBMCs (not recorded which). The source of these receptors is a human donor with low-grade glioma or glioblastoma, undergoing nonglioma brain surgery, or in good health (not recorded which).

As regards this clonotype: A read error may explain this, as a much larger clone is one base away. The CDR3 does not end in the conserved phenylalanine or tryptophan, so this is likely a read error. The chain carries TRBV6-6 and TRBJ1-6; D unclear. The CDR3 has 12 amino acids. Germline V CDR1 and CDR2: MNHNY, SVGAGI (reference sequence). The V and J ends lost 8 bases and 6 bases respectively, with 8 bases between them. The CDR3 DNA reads TGTGCCAGCCGGCGGTTTAATTCACCCCTCCACTCT. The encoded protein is CASRRFNSPLHS.

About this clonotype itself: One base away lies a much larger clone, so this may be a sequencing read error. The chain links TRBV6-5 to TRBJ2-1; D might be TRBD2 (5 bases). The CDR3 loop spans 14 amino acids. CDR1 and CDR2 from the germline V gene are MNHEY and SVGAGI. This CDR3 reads CASSYSWTYNEQSF. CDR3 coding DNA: TGTGCCAGCAGTTACTCGTGGACTTACAATGAGCAGTCCTTC.

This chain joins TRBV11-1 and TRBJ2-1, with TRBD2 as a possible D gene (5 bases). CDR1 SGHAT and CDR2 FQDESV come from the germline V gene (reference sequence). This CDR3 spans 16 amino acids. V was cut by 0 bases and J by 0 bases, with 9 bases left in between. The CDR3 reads CASSLAASSSYNEQFF. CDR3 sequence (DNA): TGTGCCAGCAGCTTAGCGGCTAGCTCCTCCTACAATGAGCAGTTCTTC.

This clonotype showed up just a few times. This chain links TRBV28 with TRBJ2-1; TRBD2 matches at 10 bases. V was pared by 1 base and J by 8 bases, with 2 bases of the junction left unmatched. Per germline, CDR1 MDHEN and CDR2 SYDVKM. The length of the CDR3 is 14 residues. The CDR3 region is CASSLLAGGYEQFF. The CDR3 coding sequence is TGTGCCAGCAGTTTATTAGCGGGAGGCTATGAGCAGTTCTTC.

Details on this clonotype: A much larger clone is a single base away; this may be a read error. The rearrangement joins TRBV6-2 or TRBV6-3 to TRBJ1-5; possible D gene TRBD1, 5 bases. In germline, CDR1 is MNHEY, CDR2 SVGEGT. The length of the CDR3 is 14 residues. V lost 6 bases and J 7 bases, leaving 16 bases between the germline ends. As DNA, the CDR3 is TGTGCCAGCAGAAACATGGGGCTGAGGCAGCCCCAGCATTTT. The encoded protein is CASRNMGLRQPQHF.

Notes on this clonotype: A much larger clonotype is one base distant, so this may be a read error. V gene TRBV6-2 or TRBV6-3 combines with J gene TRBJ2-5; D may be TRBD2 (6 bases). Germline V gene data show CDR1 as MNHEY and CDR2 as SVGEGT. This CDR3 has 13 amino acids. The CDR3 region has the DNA TGTGCCAGCACCGAGGGCCAGGGACTTACCCAGCACTTC. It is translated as CASTEGQGLTQHF.

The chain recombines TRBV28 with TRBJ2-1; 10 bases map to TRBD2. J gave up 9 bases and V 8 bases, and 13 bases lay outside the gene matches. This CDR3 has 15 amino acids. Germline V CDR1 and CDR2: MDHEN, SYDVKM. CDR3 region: CASPNSGRGLGEQFF. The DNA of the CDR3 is TGTGCCAGCCCGAACAGCGGGAGGGGGCTGGGTGAGCAGTTCTTC.

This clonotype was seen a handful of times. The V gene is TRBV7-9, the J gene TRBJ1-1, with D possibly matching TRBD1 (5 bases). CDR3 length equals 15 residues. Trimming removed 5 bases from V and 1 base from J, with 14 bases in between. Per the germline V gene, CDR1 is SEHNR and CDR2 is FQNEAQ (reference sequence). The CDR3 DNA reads TGTGCCAGCAGCGCAACGCGGGGGACGAACACTGAAGCTTTCTTT. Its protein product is CASSATRGTNTEAFF.

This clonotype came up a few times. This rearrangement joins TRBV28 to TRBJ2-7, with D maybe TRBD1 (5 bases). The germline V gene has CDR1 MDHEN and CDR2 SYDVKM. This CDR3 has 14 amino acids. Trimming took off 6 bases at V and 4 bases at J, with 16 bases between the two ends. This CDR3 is CASSLLKGQYEQYF. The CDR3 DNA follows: TGTGCCAGCAGCCTACTAAAAGGACAATACGAGCAGTACTTC.

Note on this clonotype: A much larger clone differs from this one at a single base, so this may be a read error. This CDR3 is CASTPFLRQGGNTIYF. The CDR3, as DNA: TGTGCCAGCACCCCTTTTCTGCGGCAGGGGGGAAACACCATATATTTT. The chain has TRBV27 and TRBJ1-3; TRBD1 might be the D (6 bases). Germline CDR1 reads MNHEY; CDR2 reads SMNVEV (reference sequence). The CDR3 spans 16 residues. Trimming pared 7 bases from V and 4 bases from J, leaving 20 bases between.

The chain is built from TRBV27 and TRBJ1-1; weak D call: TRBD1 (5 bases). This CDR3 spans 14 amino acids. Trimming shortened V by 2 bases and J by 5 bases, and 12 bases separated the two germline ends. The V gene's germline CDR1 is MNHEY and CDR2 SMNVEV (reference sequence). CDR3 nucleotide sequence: TGTGCCAGCAGTTTAGGACCCTGGGGGACTGAAGCTTTCTTT. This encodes CASSLGPWGTEAFF.

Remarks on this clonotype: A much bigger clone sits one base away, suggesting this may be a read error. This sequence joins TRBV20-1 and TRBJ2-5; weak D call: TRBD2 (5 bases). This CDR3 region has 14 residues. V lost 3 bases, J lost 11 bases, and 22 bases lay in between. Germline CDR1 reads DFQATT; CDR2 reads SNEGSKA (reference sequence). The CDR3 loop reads CSASSPTTIYEQYF. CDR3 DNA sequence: TGCAGTGCTAGTAGCCCGACTACTATCTATGAGCAGTACTTC.

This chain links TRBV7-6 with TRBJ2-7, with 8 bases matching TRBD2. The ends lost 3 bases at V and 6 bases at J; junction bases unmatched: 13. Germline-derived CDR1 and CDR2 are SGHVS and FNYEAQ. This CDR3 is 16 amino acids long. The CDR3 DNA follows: TGTGCCAGCAGCTTGGTTCAAGCGGGAGCGATTAGCGAGCAGTACTTC. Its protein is CASSLVQAGAISEQYF.

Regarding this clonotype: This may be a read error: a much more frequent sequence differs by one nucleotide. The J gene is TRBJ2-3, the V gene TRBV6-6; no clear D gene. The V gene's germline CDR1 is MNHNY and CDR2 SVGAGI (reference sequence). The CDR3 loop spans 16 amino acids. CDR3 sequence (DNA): TGTGCCAGCAGGTACTCGATTTCAGGACGTGGGTATACGCAGTATTTT. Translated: CASRYSISGRGYTQYF.

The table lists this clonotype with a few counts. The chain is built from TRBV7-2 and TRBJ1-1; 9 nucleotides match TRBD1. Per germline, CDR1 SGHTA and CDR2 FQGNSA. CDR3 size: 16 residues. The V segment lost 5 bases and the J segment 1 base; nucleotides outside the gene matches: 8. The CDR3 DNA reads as TGTGCCAGCAGCATACAGGGGGCGGTTAGGAACACTGAAGCTTTCTTT. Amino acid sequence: CASSIQGAVRNTEAFF. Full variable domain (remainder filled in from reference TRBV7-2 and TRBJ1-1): GAGVSQSPSNKVTEKGKDVELRCDPISGHTALYWYRQSLGQGLEFLIYFQGNSAPDKSGLPSDRFSAERTGGSVSTLTIQRTQQEDSAVYLCASSIQGAVRNTEAFFGQGTRLTVV.

The CDR3 reads CASSYAGGQETQYF. The CDR3 DNA is TGTGCCAGCAGTTACGCGGGGGGCCAAGAGACCCAGTACTTC. V and J are TRBV6-2 or TRBV6-3 and TRBJ2-5; TRBD2 agrees at 8 bases. CDR3 length equals 14 residues. Per germline, CDR1 MNHEY and CDR2 SVGEGT. The V and J ends lost 2 bases and 1 base, in that order; junction bases with no gene match: 0.

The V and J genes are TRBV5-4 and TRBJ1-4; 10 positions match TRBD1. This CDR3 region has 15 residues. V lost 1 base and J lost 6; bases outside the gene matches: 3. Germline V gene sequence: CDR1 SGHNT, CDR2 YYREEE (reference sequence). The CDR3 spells CASSLPGTGDEKLFF. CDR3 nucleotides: TGTGCCAGCAGCTTGCCCGGGACAGGGGATGAAAAACTGTTTTTT. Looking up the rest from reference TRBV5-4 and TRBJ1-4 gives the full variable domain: ETGVTQSPTHLIKTRGQQVTLRCSSQSGHNTVSWYQQALGQGPQFIFQYYREEENGRGNFPPRFSGLQFPNYSSELNVNALELDDSALYLCASSLPGTGDEKLFFGSGTQLSVL.

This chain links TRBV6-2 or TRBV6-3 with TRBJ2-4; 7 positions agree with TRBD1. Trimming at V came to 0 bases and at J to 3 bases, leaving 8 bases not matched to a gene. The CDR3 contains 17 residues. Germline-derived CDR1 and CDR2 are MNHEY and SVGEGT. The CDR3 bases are TGTGCCAGCAGTTACTCGATAACAGGGGAATTCAAAAACATTCAGTACTTC. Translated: CASSYSITGEFKNIQYF.

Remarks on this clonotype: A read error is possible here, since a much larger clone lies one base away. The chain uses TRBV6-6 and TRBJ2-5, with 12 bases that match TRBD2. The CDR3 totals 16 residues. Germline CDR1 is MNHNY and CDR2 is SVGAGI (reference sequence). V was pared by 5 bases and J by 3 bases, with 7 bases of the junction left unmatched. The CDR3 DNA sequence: TGTGCCAGCAGTGATTTCAGACTAGCGGGAGAAGAGACCCAGTACTTC. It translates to CASSDFRLAGEETQYF.

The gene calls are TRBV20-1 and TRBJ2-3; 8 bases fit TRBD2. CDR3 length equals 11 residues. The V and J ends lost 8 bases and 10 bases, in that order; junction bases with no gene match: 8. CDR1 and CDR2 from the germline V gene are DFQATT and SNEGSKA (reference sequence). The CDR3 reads CSLLGGLAQYF. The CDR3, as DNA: TGCAGTCTTCTTGGGGGACTAGCGCAGTATTTT.

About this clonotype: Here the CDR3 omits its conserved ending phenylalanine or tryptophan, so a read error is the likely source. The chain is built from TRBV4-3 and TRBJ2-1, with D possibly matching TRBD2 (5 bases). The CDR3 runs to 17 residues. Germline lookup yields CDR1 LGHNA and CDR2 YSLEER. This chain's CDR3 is CASSQDQEAVSYNEQFS. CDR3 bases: TGCGCTAGCAGCCAAGATCAGGAGGCGGTCTCCTACAATGAGCAGTTCTCC.